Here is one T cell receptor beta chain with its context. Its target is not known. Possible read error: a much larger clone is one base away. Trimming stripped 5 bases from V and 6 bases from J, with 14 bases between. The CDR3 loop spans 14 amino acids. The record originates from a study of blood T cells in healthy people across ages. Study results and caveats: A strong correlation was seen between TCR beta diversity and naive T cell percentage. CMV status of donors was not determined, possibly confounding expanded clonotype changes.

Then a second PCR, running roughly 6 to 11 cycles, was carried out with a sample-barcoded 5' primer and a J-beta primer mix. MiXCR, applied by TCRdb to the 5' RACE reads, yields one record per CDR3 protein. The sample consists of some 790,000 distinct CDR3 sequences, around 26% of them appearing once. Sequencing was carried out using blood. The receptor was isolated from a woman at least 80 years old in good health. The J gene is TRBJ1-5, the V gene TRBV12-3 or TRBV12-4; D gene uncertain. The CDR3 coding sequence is TGTGCCAGCAGTATCCGACTGCTCAGTCAGCCCCAGCATTTT. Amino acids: CASSIRLLSQPQHF.